This record covers a single T cell receptor (beta chain). The antigen remains undetermined. Repertoires were generated with immunoSEQ multiplex PCR, while TCRdb's copy carries only in-frame clones and drops some. The sample includes 140,000 to 150,000 clones, over 75% seen only once; the top ten take about 1.5%. Per the germline V gene, CDR1 is LNHDA and CDR2 is SQIVND (reference sequence). The germline V and J ends were trimmed by 6 bases and 8 bases, with 10 bases remaining between them. There are 11 residues in the CDR3. This specimen comes from a study of T cell responses to AZD1222 COVID-19 vaccine. Across the whole study: Second-dose groups at about 4 or about 12 weeks were pooled.

Notes on the study in general: Among AZD1222 vaccinees, only six were seropositive at baseline. Every sample of the repertoires postdated the peak T cell response.

The J gene is TRBJ1-1, the V gene TRBV19; D is perhaps TRBD1 (5 bases). The material sequenced was peripheral blood, taken on day 0 of AZD1222 vaccination. The clonotype comes from an adult in good health. The CDR3 nucleotides read TGTGCCAGTAGGCTAGGACAAGAAGCTTTCTTT. Amino acid sequence: CASRLGQEAFF.